Listed below are T cell receptor beta chains from one sample, sequenced in a study of T cell responses to AZD1222 COVID-19 vaccine. The method was immunoSEQ multiplex PCR; TCRdb's version includes in-frame clones alone and lacks a portion of them. The sample lists 90,000 to 130,000 clones, 94% occurring once. The sample consisted of peripheral blood, taken 28 days after the second AZD1222 dose. All receptors derive from an adult who received the AZD1222 COVID-19 vaccine. CDR3s include the opening cysteine and the closing phenylalanine or tryptophan. A D gene is named only where the DNA matches it firmly. Clone size is stated in some rows and not others, as once, few, many or a class when expanded.

J gene,clone size,V gene,D gene,CDR3 DNA,CDR3 protein
TRBJ1-1,NA,TRBV6-5,NA,TGTGCCAGCAGTTGGCGGGTGTACACTGAAGCTTTCTTT,CASSWRVYTEAFF
TRBJ1-4,NA,TRBV5-5,NA,TGTGCCAGCAGCTGGAGGATGAATGAAAAACTGTTTTTT,CASSWRMNEKLFF
TRBJ1-1,NA,TRBV12-3/TRBV12-4,NA,TGTGCCAGCAGTTTAACCGGGGACACTGAAGCTTTCTTT,CASSLTGDTEAFF
TRBJ2-7,NA,TRBV18,NA,TGTGCCAGCTCGGCGGACAGTAGCCGGGAGCAGTACTTC,CASSADSSREQYF
TRBJ2-1,NA,TRBV29-1,NA,TGCAGCGTTGCAGAGGGTTTGTCAGGGCTCGGTGAGCAGTTCTTC,CSVAEGLSGLGEQFF
TRBJ2-5,NA,TRBV4-2,TRBD2,TGTGCCAGCAGCCAAGGCCTCAGGACTAGCGGGGGTAGATTTATCGAGACCCAGTACTTC,CASSQGLRTSGGRFIETQYF
TRBJ2-7,NA,TRBV10-2,NA,TGCGCCAGCAGTGAGTCGGGGCGGGACGAGCAGTACTTC,CASSESGRDEQYF
TRBJ1-5,NA,TRBV10-3,NA,TGTGCCATCAGTGAAGGACAGTCGCGCAATCAGCCCCAGCATTTT,CAISEGQSRNQPQHF
TRBJ2-5,NA,TRBV7-6,NA,TGTGCCAGCAGCTTCCAACGGGACAAGTGGGAAGAGACCCAGTACTTC,CASSFQRDKWEETQYF
TRBJ2-7,NA,TRBV7-9,NA,TGTGCCAGCAGCTTTGGTGGGCCCTACGAGCAGTACTTC,CASSFGGPYEQYF
TRBJ1-1,NA,TRBV4-1,TRBD1,TGCGCCAGCAGCCTGGACAGGGGAGGCCCTGAAGCTTTCTTT,CASSLDRGGPEAFF
TRBJ2-2,NA,TRBV5-4,NA,TGTGCCAGCAGCTTGCAAGGTCCCATGCCCGGGGAGCTGTTTTTT,CASSLQGPMPGELFF
TRBJ1-6,NA,TRBV5-5,NA,TGTGCCAGCAGCTTGGGGGTGACGGGGGGAAATTCACCCCTCCACTTT,CASSLGVTGGNSPLHF
TRBJ1-5,NA,TRBV19,NA,TGTGCCAGTACCTCGGGAGATAGCAATCAGCCCCAGCATTTT,CASTSGDSNQPQHF
TRBJ2-7,NA,TRBV12-3/TRBV12-4,TRBD2,TGTGCCAGCAGGGGGAGCGGGACCGAGCAGTACTTC,CASRGSGTEQYF
TRBJ2-1,NA,TRBV7-8,NA,TGTGCCAGCAGCCCCCCCGGGAGTAAGGGGAATGAGCAGTTCTTC,CASSPPGSKGNEQFF
TRBJ2-7,NA,TRBV5-1,TRBD1,TGCGCCAGCAGCTTTGACAGGGGCTCCTACGAGCAGTACTTC,CASSFDRGSYEQYF
TRBJ2-5,NA,TRBV14,NA,TGTGCCAGCAGCTTACGACTGAGGGGACGACAAGAGACCCAGTACTTC,CASSLRLRGRQETQYF
TRBJ2-5,NA,TRBV5-1,TRBD2,TGCGCCAGCAGCAGAAAGGGGACTAGCCAGGGAGAGACCCAGTACTTC,CASSRKGTSQGETQYF
TRBJ1-2,NA,TRBV30,NA,TGTGCCTGGAGTCCTTACAGCTCTAACTATGGCTACACCTTC,CAWSPYSSNYGYTF
TRBJ1-5,NA,TRBV6-5,NA,TGTGCCGCCCTGGACGGACAAAATCAGCCCCAGCATTTT,CAALDGQNQPQHF
TRBJ1-1,NA,TRBV7-9,NA,TGTGCCAGCAGCTTGCTAGGGGCTGAAGCTTTCTTT,CASSLLGAEAFF
TRBJ1-2,NA,TRBV27,TRBD1,TGTGCCAGCAGCCCTCTAGGGACAGGGGGCGGGAGAGGCTACACCTTC,CASSPLGTGGGRGYTF
TRBJ2-6,NA,TRBV27,TRBD1,TGTGCCAGCAGTTTAGGGACAGGGGGGGCCAACGTCCTGACTTTC,CASSLGTGGANVLTF
TRBJ1-2,few,TRBV18,NA,TGTGCCAGCTCACCACGGTCTGATCCGAACTATGGCTACACCTTC,CASSPRSDPNYGYTF
TRBJ2-7,NA,TRBV6-5,NA,TGTGCCAGCAGGGCCGGGACGGTATCCTACGAGCAGTACTTC,CASRAGTVSYEQYF
TRBJ1-6,NA,TRBV18,NA,TGTGCCAGCTCACCAGGGTTATCGTATTCACCCCTCCACTTT,CASSPGLSYSPLHF
TRBJ2-7,NA,TRBV5-4,NA,TGTGCCAGCAGCTTGCAGGGGTCAGACGAGCAGTACTTC,CASSLQGSDEQYF
TRBJ2-7,NA,TRBV18,NA,TGTGCCAGCTCCCCTGGGGCGTCCTACGAGCAGTACTTC,CASSPGASYEQYF
TRBJ1-5,NA,TRBV19,TRBD1,TGTGCCAGTAGAGCGACAGGGCACCTCAATCAGCCCCAGCATTTT,CASRATGHLNQPQHF
TRBJ1-2,NA,TRBV4-2,NA,TGTGCCAGCAGCCAGGACGGACAATATGGCTACACCTTC,CASSQDGQYGYTF
TRBJ1-5,NA,TRBV4-1,NA,TGCGCCAGCAGCCTGGGCTATACTATAAATCAGCCCCAGCATTTT,CASSLGYTINQPQHF
TRBJ2-3,NA,TRBV5-1,NA,TGCGCCAGCAGCTCCCGACTACGCACAGATACGCAGTATTTT,CASSSRLRTDTQYF
TRBJ1-1,NA,TRBV6-5,NA,TGTGCCAGCAGTTACAGGGGACGGAGGAACACTGAAGCTTTCTTT,CASSYRGRRNTEAFF
TRBJ2-7,NA,TRBV9,TRBD1,TGTGCCAGCAGCGCCAAGGACAGGATTGCCTACGAGCAGTACTTC,CASSAKDRIAYEQYF
TRBJ2-5,NA,TRBV2,NA,TGTGCCAGCAGTGAGGCAGGGGCAGCGGGGCAAGAGACCCAGTACTTC,CASSEAGAAGQETQYF
TRBJ1-5,once,TRBV19,NA,TGTGCCAGTAGTTATTTGGGCCCGGACCAGCCCCAGCATTTT,CASSYLGPDQPQHF
TRBJ2-3,NA,TRBV5-1,NA,TGCGCCAGCAGGGAAGGTACAGATACGCAGTATTTT,CASREGTDTQYF
TRBJ1-6,NA,TRBV6-6,NA,TGTGCCAGCAGCCCCCGCCTCAGGGGACTCGTAATAGAGACCAATTCACCCCTCCACTTT,CASSPRLRGLVIETNSPLHF
TRBJ1-4,NA,TRBV4-1,TRBD1,TGCGCCAGCAGCCATCTAGAAACGACAGGGCTAGGCGAAAAACTGTTTTTT,CASSHLETTGLGEKLFF
TRBJ2-3,NA,TRBV25-1,NA,TGTGCCAGCAGTGAATCAGAATATAGCACAGATACGCAGTATTTT,CASSESEYSTDTQYF
TRBJ1-4,NA,TRBV5-1,TRBD1,TGCGCCAGCAGCCCGGGACAGGGAGAAGAAAAACTGTTTTTT,CASSPGQGEEKLFF
TRBJ1-2,NA,TRBV30,NA,TGTGCCTGGAGAGGGCAGGCGGGTGGCTACACCTTC,CAWRGQAGGYTF
TRBJ1-1,NA,TRBV11-2,NA,TGTGCCAGCAGCACTTATGGGACTGAAGCTTTCTTT,CASSTYGTEAFF
TRBJ1-2,NA,TRBV7-9,NA,TGTGCCAGCAGCTTCGCGCAGCCCTATGGCTACACCTTC,CASSFAQPYGYTF
TRBJ1-2,NA,TRBV5-1,TRBD1,TGCGCCAGCAGCTTGGCCCCCGGACAGGGAGCCTCCTATGGCTACACCTTC,CASSLAPGQGASYGYTF
TRBJ2-7,NA,TRBV6-5,NA,TGTGCCAGCAGTTACTCGGGCACCAGAAATTCCTACGAGCAGTACTTC,CASSYSGTRNSYEQYF
TRBJ2-7,NA,TRBV5-4,NA,TGTGCCAGCAGCCAGGACCTCCGCTCCTACGAGCAGTACTTC,CASSQDLRSYEQYF
TRBJ2-7,once,TRBV12-3/TRBV12-4,TRBD2,TGTGCCAGCAGCCCTAGCGGATGGGGCGAGCAGTACTTC,CASSPSGWGEQYF
TRBJ2-1,NA,TRBV25-1,TRBD1,TGTGCCAGCAGCGATCCCGGGACAGGGTTTAATGAGCAGTTCTTC,CASSDPGTGFNEQFF
TRBJ2-2,few,TRBV2,NA,TGTGCCAGCAGGAGATCACCTACCGGGGAGCTGTTTTTT,CASRRSPTGELFF
TRBJ1-6,NA,TRBV7-6,TRBD1,TGTGCCAGCAGCTTAGCGGGACAGGTGGATTCACCCCTCCACTTT,CASSLAGQVDSPLHF
TRBJ1-6,NA,TRBV19,NA,TGTGCCAGTAGTATGGGGACATGGACCTATAATTCACCCCTCCACTTT,CASSMGTWTYNSPLHF
TRBJ1-1,NA,TRBV19,NA,TGTGCCAGTAGTTTAGGAGGTGGGATGAACACTGAAGCTTTCTTT,CASSLGGGMNTEAFF
TRBJ1-6,few,TRBV12-5,NA,TGTGCTAGTGGTTTGGTAACAGGACAGAATTCACCCCTCCACTTT,CASGLVTGQNSPLHF
TRBJ1-1,NA,TRBV27,NA,TGTGCCACCTACAGCATTTTTAGGCAAGCTTTCTTT,CATYSIFRQAFF